The present T cell receptor beta chain was sequenced within a study of T cell responses to AZD1222 COVID-19 vaccine. V dropped 0 bases and J dropped 4 bases, with 15 bases sitting between them. CDR1 is MRHNA and CDR2 is SNTAGT in the germline V gene. The CDR3 is made up of 16 amino acids. Clones were sequenced by immunoSEQ multiplex PCR, and TCRdb holds only the in-frame ones, with some missing. The sample has about 120,000 clones, roughly nine tenths seen once. Notes on this clone: Its antigen is undetermined.

Combined were second doses at about 4 or about 12 weeks. Study results and limitations: The peak T cell response came first, and repertoires were sampled only after it. Most donors were white British, females outnumbered males, and clonal diversity was possibly underestimated.

This sample comprised peripheral blood, obtained 28 days after the second AZD1222 dose. The sequence derives from an adult who received the AZD1222 COVID-19 vaccine. The V call is TRBV6-4, the J call TRBJ1-2; TRBD1 is a possible D gene (6 bases). This CDR3 reads CASSDSGGAPFYGYTF. CDR3 DNA sequence: TGTGCCAGCAGTGACTCAGGGGGGGCTCCGTTCTATGGCTACACCTTC.